The 16 T cell receptor beta chains given below trace back to one sample, sequenced in a study of cytomegalovirus exposure and HLA in healthy donors. Amplification used 60 Vbeta primers and 13 Jbeta primers. Profiling relied on immunoSEQ multiplex PCR, and the TCRdb table lists in-frame clones only, not all of them. The table shows about 73,000 clones, with under 70% occurring only once. The source material was PBMCs. All receptors derive from a woman aged 45-59 years in good health and CMV-seropositive.

This sequence joins TRBV7-3 and TRBJ2-5; TRBD2 matches at 8 bases. CDR3 length: 14 residues. V lost 2 bases and J lost 4; bases outside the gene matches: 3. Germline-derived CDR1 and CDR2 are SGHTA and FQGTGA. CDR3 sequence: CASSLAGGSETQYF. In DNA form, the CDR3 reads TGTGCCAGCAGCTTAGCGGGGGGCTCAGAGACCCAGTACTTC.

J is TRBJ2-3 and V is TRBV5-1; tentative D call: TRBD2 (5 bases). Germline assignment: CDR1 SGHRS and CDR2 YFSETQ. Trimming left V 4 bases short and J 6 bases short, with 18 bases between. This CDR3 is built from 15 residues. The CDR3 nucleotides are TGCGCCAGCAGCCTGGAAGCGGACTCGGGGGATACGCAGTATTTT. This encodes CASSLEADSGDTQYF.

The J gene is TRBJ2-5, the V gene TRBV30; 7 positions agree with TRBD2. This CDR3 region has 15 residues. J lost 2 bases, V lost 0 bases, and 6 bases had no gene match. Germline V gene data show CDR1 as GTSNPN and CDR2 as SVGIG (reference sequence). CDR3 loop: CAWSVPSGGQETQYF. CDR3 DNA: TGTGCCTGGAGTGTACCTAGCGGAGGACAAGAGACCCAGTACTTC.

The table lists this clone with a count of one. The chain combines TRBV6-5 with TRBJ1-2; tentatively, D is TRBD1 (6 bases). Germline V gene lookup returns CDR1 MNHEY and CDR2 SVGAGI. CDR3 length: 15 residues. V dropped 3 bases and J dropped 7 bases, with 18 bases sitting between them. This CDR3 reads CASSYGGHQEGGYTF. The CDR3 coding sequence is TGTGCCAGCAGTTATGGGGGACACCAAGAGGGTGGCTACACCTTC.

The V call is TRBV28, the J call TRBJ1-1; D is unclear. Germline V lookup: CDR1 MDHEN, CDR2 SYDVKM. The ends were cut back, 7 bases at V and 1 base at J, with 7 bases in the middle. The CDR3 runs to 12 residues. In DNA, the CDR3 is TGTGCCAGCACTCTAGCGAACACTGAAGCTTTCTTT. This codes for CASTLANTEAFF. The variable domain in full, with the rest retrieved from reference TRBV28 and TRBJ1-1, is DVKVTQSSRYLVKRTGEKVFLECVQDMDHENMFWYRQDPGLGLRLIYFSYDVKMKEKGDIPEGYSVSREKKERFSLILESASTNQTSMYLCASTLANTEAFFGQGTRLTVV.

The chain combines TRBV5-1 with TRBJ2-2; D perhaps matches TRBD2 (7 bases). The CDR3 is made up of 12 amino acids. Per germline, CDR1 SGHRS and CDR2 YFSETQ. V was shortened by 5 bases and J by 6 bases, with 8 bases between the two germline ends. The CDR3 region is CASRGGAGELFF. As DNA, the CDR3 is TGCGCCAGCAGAGGGGGGGCCGGGGAGCTGTTTTTT.

The chain carries TRBV27 and TRBJ1-2; unclear D gene. V was trimmed by 2 bases and J by 4 bases, leaving 8 bases between them. In germline, CDR1 is MNHEY, CDR2 SMNVEV (reference sequence). This CDR3 has 13 amino acids. The CDR3 DNA is TGTGCCAGCAGTTTAGGAGGGATCTATGGCTACACCTTC. It codes for CASSLGGIYGYTF.

V and J are TRBV6-4 and TRBJ1-2; 9 nucleotides agree with TRBD1. The CDR3 length is 15 residues. J gave up 6 bases and V 0 bases, and 5 bases lay outside the gene matches. The germline gives CDR1 MRHNA, CDR2 SNTAGT. The CDR3 DNA sequence: TGTGCCAGCAGTGACTCAGGACAGGGGATCGATGGCTACACCTTC. This encodes CASSDSGQGIDGYTF.

The sample holds one count of this clone. This chain links TRBV5-1 with TRBJ2-3, with D tentatively TRBD1 (6 bases). The germline V gene encodes CDR1 SGHRS and CDR2 YFSETQ. CDR3 length: 17 residues. Trimming took 1 base from V and 2 from J, leaving 17 bases between them. The chain's CDR3 is CASSLSRGIVVTDTQYF. The CDR3 DNA follows: TGCGCCAGCAGCTTGAGCAGGGGTATTGTTGTCACAGATACGCAGTATTTT.

The V and J genes are TRBV11-1 and TRBJ2-1; 9 bases map to TRBD1. The CDR3 totals 15 residues. The trim removed 4 bases at V and 7 bases at J, leaving 8 bases unmatched. Germline lookup yields CDR1 SGHAT and CDR2 FQDESV (reference sequence). CDR3 amino acids: CASSYERDRANEQFF. CDR3 DNA sequence: TGTGCCAGCAGCTACGAAAGGGACAGGGCGAATGAGCAGTTCTTC.

This chain joins TRBV6-6 and TRBJ1-6; D is uncertain. V gave up 6 bases and J gave up 8 bases, with 17 bases separating them. CDR1 and CDR2 (germline): MNHNY, SVGAGI (reference sequence). This CDR3 comprises 15 residues. The CDR3 here is CASRHVNPTDSPLHF. DNA of the CDR3: TGTGCCAGCAGGCATGTCAATCCGACTGATTCACCCCTCCACTTT.

V is TRBV6-5 and J is TRBJ2-3; 7 bases are shared with TRBD1. Trimming cost V 4 bases and J 0 bases; bases outside gene matches: 1. Germline V gene lookup returns CDR1 MNHEY and CDR2 SVGAGI. CDR3 length: 14 residues. The CDR3 reads CASSSTGSTDTQYF. The CDR3 DNA sequence: TGTGCCAGCAGTTCGACAGGGAGCACAGATACGCAGTATTTT.

This chain connects TRBV6-4 to TRBJ1-1; D might be TRBD1 (6 bases). The CDR3 length is 11 residues. Trimming removed 6 bases at V and 11 bases at J, with 13 bases between. Germline V gene data show CDR1 as MRHNA and CDR2 as SNTAGT. The chain's CDR3 is CASSPPGDAFF. CDR3 bases: TGTGCCAGCAGCCCCCCAGGGGATGCTTTCTTT.

This clone was detected only a few times. The V gene is TRBV6-6, the J gene TRBJ2-1; 11 nucleotides agree with TRBD2. CDR1 and CDR2 from the germline V gene are MNHNY and SVGAGI (reference sequence). V trimming: 5 bases; J trimming: 14 bases; junction bases outside the gene matches: 5. This CDR3 spans 12 amino acids. CDR3 residues: CASSPPSGGKFF. The CDR3, as DNA: TGTGCCAGCAGTCCCCCTAGCGGGGGGAAGTTCTTC.

This chain uses TRBV9 with TRBJ2-3, with a weak D call TRBD2 (6 bases). The CDR3 spans 15 residues. The V gene's germline CDR1 is SGDLS and CDR2 YYNGEE. Trimming stripped 2 bases from V and 2 bases from J, with 12 bases between. CDR3 sequence (DNA): TGTGCCAGCAGCGTCCGGGACTCAAACACAGATACGCAGTATTTT. Protein: CASSVRDSNTDTQYF.

This clone was counted only a few times. The chain carries TRBV6-1 and TRBJ1-5; 9 nucleotides agree with TRBD1. The trim removed 4 bases at V and 7 bases at J, leaving 5 bases unmatched. Germline V lookup: CDR1 MNHNS, CDR2 SASEGT. The CDR3 spans 14 residues. DNA of the CDR3: TGTGCCAGCAGTGGTACAGGGGGCGAACAGCCCCAGCATTTT. Its protein is CASSGTGGEQPQHF.